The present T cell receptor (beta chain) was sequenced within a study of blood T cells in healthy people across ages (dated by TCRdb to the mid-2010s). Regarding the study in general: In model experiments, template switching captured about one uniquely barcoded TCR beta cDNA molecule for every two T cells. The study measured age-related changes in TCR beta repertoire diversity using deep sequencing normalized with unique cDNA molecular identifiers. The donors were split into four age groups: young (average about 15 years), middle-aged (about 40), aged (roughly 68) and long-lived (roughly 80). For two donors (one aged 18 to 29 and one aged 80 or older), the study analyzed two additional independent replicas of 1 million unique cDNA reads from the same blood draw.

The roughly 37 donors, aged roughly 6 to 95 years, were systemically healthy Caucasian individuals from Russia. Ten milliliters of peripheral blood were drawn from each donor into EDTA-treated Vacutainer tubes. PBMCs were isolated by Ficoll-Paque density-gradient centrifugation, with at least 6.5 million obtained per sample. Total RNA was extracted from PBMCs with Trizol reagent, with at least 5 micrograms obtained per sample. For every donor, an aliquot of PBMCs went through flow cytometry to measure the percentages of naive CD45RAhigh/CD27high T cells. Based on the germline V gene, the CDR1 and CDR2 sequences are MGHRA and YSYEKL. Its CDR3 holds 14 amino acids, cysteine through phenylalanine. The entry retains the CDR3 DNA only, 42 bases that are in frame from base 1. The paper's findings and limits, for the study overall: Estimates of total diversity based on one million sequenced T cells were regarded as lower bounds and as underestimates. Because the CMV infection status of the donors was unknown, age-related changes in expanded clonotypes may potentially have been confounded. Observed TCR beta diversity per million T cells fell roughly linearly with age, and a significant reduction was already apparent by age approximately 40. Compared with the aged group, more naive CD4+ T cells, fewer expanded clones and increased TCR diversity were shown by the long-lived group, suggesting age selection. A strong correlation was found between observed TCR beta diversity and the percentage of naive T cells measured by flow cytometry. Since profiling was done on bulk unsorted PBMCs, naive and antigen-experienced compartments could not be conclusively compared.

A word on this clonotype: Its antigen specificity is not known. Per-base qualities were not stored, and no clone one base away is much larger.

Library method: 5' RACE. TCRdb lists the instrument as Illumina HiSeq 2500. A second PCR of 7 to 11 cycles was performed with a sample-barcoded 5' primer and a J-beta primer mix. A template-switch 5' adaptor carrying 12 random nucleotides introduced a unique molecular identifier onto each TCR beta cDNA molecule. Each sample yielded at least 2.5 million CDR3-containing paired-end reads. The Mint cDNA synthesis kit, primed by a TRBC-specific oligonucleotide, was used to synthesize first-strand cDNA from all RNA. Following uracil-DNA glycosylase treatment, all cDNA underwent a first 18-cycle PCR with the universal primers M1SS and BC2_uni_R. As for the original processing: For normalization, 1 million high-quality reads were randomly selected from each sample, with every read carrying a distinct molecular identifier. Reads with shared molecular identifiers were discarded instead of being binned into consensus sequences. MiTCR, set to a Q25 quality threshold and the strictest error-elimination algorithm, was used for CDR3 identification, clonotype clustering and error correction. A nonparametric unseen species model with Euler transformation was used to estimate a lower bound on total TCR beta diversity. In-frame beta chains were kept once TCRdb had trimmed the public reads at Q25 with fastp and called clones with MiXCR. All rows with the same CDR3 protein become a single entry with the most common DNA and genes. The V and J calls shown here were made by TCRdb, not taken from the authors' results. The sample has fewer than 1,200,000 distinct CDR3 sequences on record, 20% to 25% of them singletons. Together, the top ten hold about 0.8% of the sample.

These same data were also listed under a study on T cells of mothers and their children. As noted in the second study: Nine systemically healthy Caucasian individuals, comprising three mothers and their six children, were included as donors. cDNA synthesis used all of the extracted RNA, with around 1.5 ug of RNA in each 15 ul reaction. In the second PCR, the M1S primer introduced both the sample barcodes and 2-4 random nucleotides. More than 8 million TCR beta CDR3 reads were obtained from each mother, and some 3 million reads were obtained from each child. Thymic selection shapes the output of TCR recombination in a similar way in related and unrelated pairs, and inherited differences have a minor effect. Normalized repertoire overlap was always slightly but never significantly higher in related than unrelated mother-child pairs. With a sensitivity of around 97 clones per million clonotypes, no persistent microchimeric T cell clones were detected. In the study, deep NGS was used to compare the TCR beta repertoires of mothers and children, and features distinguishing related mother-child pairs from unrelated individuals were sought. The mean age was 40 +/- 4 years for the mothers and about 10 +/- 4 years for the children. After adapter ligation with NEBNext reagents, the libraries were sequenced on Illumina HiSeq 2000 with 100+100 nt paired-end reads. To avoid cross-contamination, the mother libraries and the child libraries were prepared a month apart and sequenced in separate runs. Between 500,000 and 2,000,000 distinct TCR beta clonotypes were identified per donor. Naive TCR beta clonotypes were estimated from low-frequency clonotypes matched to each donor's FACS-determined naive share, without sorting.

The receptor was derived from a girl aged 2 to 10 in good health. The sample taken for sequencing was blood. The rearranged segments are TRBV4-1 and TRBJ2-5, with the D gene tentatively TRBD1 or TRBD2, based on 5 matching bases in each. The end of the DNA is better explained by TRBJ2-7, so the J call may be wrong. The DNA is TGCGCCAGCAGCGTATGGGACGGAGCCTACGAGCAGTACTTC. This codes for CASSVWDGAYEQYF.